Shown below are 17 T cell receptor beta chains from a single sample sequenced in a study of shared clonotypes between healthy human individuals. Naive CD8 cells, CD45RO-negative and positively selected for CCR7, excluded terminally differentiated effector memory CD45RA+ cells. The table came from immunoSEQ multiplex PCR; TCRdb's copy has only in-frame clones and leaves some out. The sample lists roughly 650,000 clones; 95% to 96% were seen once. The sample was naive CD8+ T cells sorted from blood. These receptors were taken from a woman between 25 and 40 years old in good health.

This chain uses TRBV29-1 with TRBJ2-1, with a possible D match to TRBD1 (7 bases). V gave up 6 bases and J gave up 7 bases, with 25 bases separating them. Germline CDR1 is SQVTM and CDR2 is ANQGSEA. The CDR3 totals 16 residues. The CDR3 region has the DNA TGCAGCGTGGGGAGACGGGGGACAGCCCGCCTTAATGAGCAGTTCTTC. Translated: CSVGRRGTARLNEQFF.

V gene TRBV19 combines with J gene TRBJ2-5; weak D call: TRBD2 (6 bases). V was cut by 4 bases and J by 2 bases, with 14 bases left in between. This CDR3 comprises 15 residues. Germline V gene data show CDR1 as LNHDA and CDR2 as SQIVND (reference sequence). The CDR3 loop reads CASSNTGRTQETQYF. CDR3 DNA: TGTGCCAGTAGTAACACCGGGAGAACACAAGAGACCCAGTACTTC.

The chain employs TRBV5-6 and TRBJ2-7; D ambiguous. Looked up from germline, CDR1 is SGHDT and CDR2 is YYEEEE. This CDR3 comprises 13 residues. V gave up 0 bases and J gave up 3 bases, with 7 bases separating them. CDR3 sequence reads: CASSLGHRYEQYF. The CDR3 DNA reads as TGTGCCAGCAGCTTGGGACACCGCTACGAGCAGTACTTC.

The J gene is TRBJ1-1, the V gene TRBV27; D is undetermined. Germline-derived CDR1 and CDR2 are MNHEY and SMNVEV (reference sequence). The CDR3 is 13 amino acids. The V gene lost 6 bases and the J gene lost 5 bases, with 13 bases spanning the gap. CDR3 in amino acids: CASSYTAGTEAFF. In nucleotides, the CDR3 is TGTGCCAGCAGCTATACAGCGGGAACTGAAGCTTTCTTT.

V is TRBV28 and J is TRBJ2-5; the match to TRBD1 covers 9 bases. With the DNA end fitting TRBJ2-7 better, the J assignment may be wrong. The germline CDR1 and CDR2 sequences are MDHEN and SYDVKM. The CDR3 runs 15 residues. CDR3 in DNA: TGTGCCAGCAGTTTGGGTCTACAGGGGGCGGGCGAGCAGTACTTC. It is translated as CASSLGLQGAGEQYF.

Note on this clone: This specimen includes other DNA sequences encoding the same CDR3. The chain combines TRBV27 with TRBJ2-7; TRBD2 matches 10 bases. The CDR3 covers 13 residues. J lost 4 bases, V lost 5 bases, and 2 bases had no gene match. Germline assignment: CDR1 MNHEY and CDR2 SMNVEV (reference sequence). The CDR3 loop reads CASSLAGDYEQYF. The CDR3 bases are TGTGCCAGCAGTCTAGCGGGAGATTACGAGCAGTACTTC.

The chain links TRBV9 to TRBJ2-1; D is perhaps TRBD2 (6 bases). The V end lost 4 bases, the J end lost 10 bases, and 18 bases lay between the germline ends. CDR1 and CDR2 from the germline V gene are SGDLS and YYNGEE. CDR3 length: 14 residues. The CDR3 DNA reads TGTGCCAGCAGCTTAAGCGGGCCCGCGTTCGAGCAGTTCTTC. As protein: CASSLSGPAFEQFF.

The chain uses TRBV19 and TRBJ2-4; TRBD1 might be the D (5 bases). The CDR3 is made up of 13 amino acids. The V gene's germline CDR1 is LNHDA and CDR2 SQIVND (reference sequence). Trimming left V 7 bases short and J 0 bases short, with 7 bases between. CDR3 in amino acids: CASKGVAKNIQYF. In DNA form, the CDR3 reads TGTGCCAGTAAAGGGGTAGCCAAAAACATTCAGTACTTC.

The V call is TRBV5-8, the J call TRBJ1-1; D is possibly TRBD1 (6 bases). The CDR3 sequence is 18 residues long. V lost 3 bases and J 1 base, leaving 22 bases between the germline ends. The germline V gene encodes CDR1 SGHTS and CDR2 YDEGEE. CDR3 sequence reads: CASSSRPGTPERNTEAFF. In DNA form, the CDR3 reads TGTGCCAGCAGCTCTCGGCCCGGGACACCGGAAAGGAACACTGAAGCTTTCTTT.

The chain is built from TRBV2 and TRBJ1-4; TRBD1 aligns across 9 bases. Unmatched junction bases numbered 9, after V lost 11 bases and J lost 8 bases. Per the germline V gene, CDR1 is SNHLY and CDR2 is FYNNEI. The CDR3 has 13 amino acids. This chain's CDR3 is CAADRGGGEKLFF. The CDR3 nucleotides read TGTGCCGCCGACAGGGGGGGTGGAGAAAAACTGTTTTTT. The variable domain in full, completed from reference TRBV2 and TRBJ1-4, reads EPEVTQTPSHQVTQMGQEVILRCVPISNHLYFYWYRQILGQKVEFLVSFYNNEISEKSEIFDDQFSVERPDGSNFTLKIRSTKLEDSAMYFCAADRGGGEKLFFGSGTQLSVL.

The chain links TRBV7-9 to TRBJ1-1, with D tentatively TRBD1 (5 bases). The CDR3 consists of 14 residues. Trimming removed 5 bases at V and 1 base at J, with 11 bases between. The germline V gene encodes CDR1 SEHNR and CDR2 FQNEAQ (reference sequence). The CDR3 spells CASSLPDKNTEAFF. The CDR3 nucleotides are TGTGCCAGCAGCCTGCCGGACAAGAACACTGAAGCTTTCTTT.

This clone was picked up one time. The chain joins TRBV6-5 to TRBJ2-1; D is unclear. CDR1 is MNHEY and CDR2 is SVGAGI in the germline V gene. Trimming removed 3 bases at V and 0 bases at J, with 6 bases between. This CDR3 spans 14 amino acids. The CDR3 protein is CASSYSLSYNEQFF. In DNA, the CDR3 is TGTGCCAGCAGTTATTCCCTCTCCTACAATGAGCAGTTCTTC.

A single count supports this clone. The chain employs TRBV7-9 and TRBJ2-7, with 9 bases aligning to TRBD2. Per germline, CDR1 SEHNR and CDR2 FQNEAQ (reference sequence). This CDR3 contains 15 residues. V lost 6 bases and J lost 1; bases outside the gene matches: 7. The CDR3 protein is CASRTDTSGSYEQYF. CDR3 in DNA: TGTGCCAGCAGGACAGACACTAGCGGGTCCTACGAGCAGTACTTC. Looking up the rest from reference TRBV7-9 and TRBJ2-7 gives the full variable domain: DTGVSQNPRHKITKRGQNVTFRCDPISEHNRLYWYRQTLGQGPEFLTYFQNEAQLEKSRLLSDRFSAERPKGSFSTLEIQRTEQGDSAMYLCASRTDTSGSYEQYFGPGTRLTVT.

The chain links TRBV11-1 to TRBJ2-4; TRBD1 matches 7 bases. The CDR3 is 17 amino acids. Germline values: CDR1 SGHAT, CDR2 FQDESV (reference sequence). V trimming: 5 bases; J trimming: 5 bases; junction bases outside the gene matches: 15. CDR3 DNA sequence: TGTGCCAGCAGCCTTTCACTCCGGACAGGAGATCAAAACATTCAGTACTTC. Translation: CASSLSLRTGDQNIQYF. Looking up the rest from reference TRBV11-1 and TRBJ2-4 gives the full variable domain: EAEVAQSPRYKITEKSQAVAFWCDPISGHATLYWYRQILGQGPELLVQFQDESVVDDSQLPKDRFSAERLKGVDSTLKIQPAELGDSAMYLCASSLSLRTGDQNIQYFGAGTRLSVL.

The chain combines TRBV28 with TRBJ1-1; TRBD1 matches 7 bases. V lost 3 bases and J lost 9; bases outside the gene matches: 10. CDR1 is MDHEN and CDR2 is SYDVKM in the germline V gene. The CDR3 totals 14 residues. CDR3 in amino acids: CASSFIKGARKAFF. The CDR3 region has the DNA TGTGCCAGCAGTTTTATCAAGGGGGCGCGTAAAGCTTTCTTT.

V usage is TRBV29-1 and J usage is TRBJ1-1; no reliable D call. The CDR3 contains 13 residues. The germline CDR1 and CDR2 sequences are SQVTM and ANQGSEA. The germline V and J ends were trimmed by 1 base and 1 base, with 7 bases remaining between them. The CDR3 DNA sequence: TGCAGCGTTGAAGGGCGCTCGAACACTGAAGCTTTCTTT. Translating it yields CSVEGRSNTEAFF.

This chain joins TRBV7-9 and TRBJ2-1, with 13 nucleotides matching TRBD2. The CDR3 sequence is 14 residues long. The ends lost 8 bases at V and 5 bases at J; junction bases unmatched: 3. From germline, CDR1 is SEHNR and CDR2 FQNEAQ (reference sequence). CDR3 nucleotides: TGTGCCAGCCTCGGGACTAGCGGGAACAATGAGCAGTTCTTC. Translating gives CASLGTSGNNEQFF.